This TCR beta chain was profiled in a study of blood T cell repertoires in COVID-19. Assay used: immunoSEQ multiplex PCR; TCRdb lists only in-frame clones, some missing. The profile shows 150,000 to 200,000 clones, 75% to 85% of them singletons. CDR1 is LGHDT and CDR2 is YNNKEL in the germline V gene (reference sequence). The CDR3 spans 15 residues. Between the trimmed V and J ends, which lost 4 bases and 2 bases, there was a span of 15 bases. The material sequenced was peripheral blood. The clonotype originates from a woman of 80 years or more with COVID-19, enrolled during active disease. The chain links TRBV3-1 (or the pseudogene TRBV3-2) to TRBJ2-7; D is possibly TRBD1 (5 bases). The DNA for the CDR3 is TGTGCCAGCAGCCCCCGTGGGCAGGGAACCTACGAGCAGTACTTC. Amino acid sequence: CASSPRGQGTYEQYF.